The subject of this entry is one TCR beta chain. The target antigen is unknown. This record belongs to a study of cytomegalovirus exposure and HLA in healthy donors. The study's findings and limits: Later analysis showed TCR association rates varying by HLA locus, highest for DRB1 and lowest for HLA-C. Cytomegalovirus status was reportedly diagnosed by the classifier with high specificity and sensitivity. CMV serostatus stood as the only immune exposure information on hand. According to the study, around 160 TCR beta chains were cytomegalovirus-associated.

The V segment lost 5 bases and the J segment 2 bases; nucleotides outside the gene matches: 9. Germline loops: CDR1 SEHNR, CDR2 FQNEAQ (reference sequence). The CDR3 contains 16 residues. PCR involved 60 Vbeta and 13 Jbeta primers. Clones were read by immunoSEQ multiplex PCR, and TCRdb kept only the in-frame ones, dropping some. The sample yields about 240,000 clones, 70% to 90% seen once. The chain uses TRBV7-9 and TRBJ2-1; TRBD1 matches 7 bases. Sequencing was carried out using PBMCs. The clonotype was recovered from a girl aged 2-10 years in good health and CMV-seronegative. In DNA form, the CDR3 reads TGTGCCAGCAGCCCTCGACAGGGTCGAACCTACAATGAGCAGTTCTTC. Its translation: CASSPRQGRTYNEQFF. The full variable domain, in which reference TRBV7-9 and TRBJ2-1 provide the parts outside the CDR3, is DTGVSQNPRHKITKRGQNVTFRCDPISEHNRLYWYRQTLGQGPEFLTYFQNEAQLEKSRLLSDRFSAERPKGSFSTLEIQRTEQGDSAMYLCASSPRQGRTYNEQFFGPGTRLTVL.